This T cell receptor beta chain was identified during a study of shared clonotypes between healthy human individuals. Points from the study as a whole: It was observed that roughly 5.4% of naive CD4 clonotypes were shared across a handful of donors.

Authors' analysis steps: From ImmunoSEQ came sequences covering only the junction and carrying no quality scores, so filtering differed. Data came from immunoSEQ multiplex PCR; TCRdb stores just in-frame clones and leaves some out. D and trimming were read from the DNA, whereas the V and J calls and clone size are those reported in that table. This table has about 600,000 clones, approximately 97% appearing once. Trimming left V 6 bases short and J 4 bases short, with 16 bases between. Germline loops: CDR1 GTSNPN, CDR2 SVGIG (reference sequence). The CDR3 contains 14 residues. This clone was recorded once. The antigen is undetermined.

Sequences were obtained from naive CD4+ T cells sorted from blood. Subset indicated: CD45RA+ positively selected. The receptor was isolated from a woman aged 30 to 39 in good health. The gene calls are TRBV30 and TRBJ2-1, with D possibly matching TRBD2 (5 bases). CDR3 amino acids: CACRWTLDYNEQFF. CDR3 nucleotide sequence: TGTGCCTGTCGGTGGACTCTGGATTACAATGAGCAGTTCTTC.